This TCR beta chain was sequenced during a study of blood T cell repertoires in COVID-19. At the level of the study: Donors in the United States, Italy and Spain gave samples during acute or convalescent COVID-19. Nucleic acid was either cDNA or gDNA, and it came from T cells, B-cell-depleted T cells, or PBMCs.

The CDR3 runs to 12 residues. Germline V lookup: CDR1 MDHEN, CDR2 SYDVKM. Trimming cost V 6 bases and J 0 bases, with 3 bases left between them. Points on this clone: Other DNA sequences in the sample encode the same CDR3.

Per the original data handling: Using reference gene primer amplification, nucleated cell counts were estimated. The assay was immunoSEQ multiplex PCR, and TCRdb's table has in-frame clones only and misses some. The DNA gave D and trimming, while V, J and clone size come from that table. The sample has 200,000 to 250,000 clones; 80% are singletons. The V gene is TRBV28, the J gene TRBJ1-5; D unresolved. Sequencing used peripheral blood. The TCR comes from a human donor in a cohort sampled during active COVID-19. The CDR3: CASRYSNQPQHF. The CDR3 DNA sequence: TGTGCCAGCAGATATAGCAATCAGCCCCAGCATTTT.